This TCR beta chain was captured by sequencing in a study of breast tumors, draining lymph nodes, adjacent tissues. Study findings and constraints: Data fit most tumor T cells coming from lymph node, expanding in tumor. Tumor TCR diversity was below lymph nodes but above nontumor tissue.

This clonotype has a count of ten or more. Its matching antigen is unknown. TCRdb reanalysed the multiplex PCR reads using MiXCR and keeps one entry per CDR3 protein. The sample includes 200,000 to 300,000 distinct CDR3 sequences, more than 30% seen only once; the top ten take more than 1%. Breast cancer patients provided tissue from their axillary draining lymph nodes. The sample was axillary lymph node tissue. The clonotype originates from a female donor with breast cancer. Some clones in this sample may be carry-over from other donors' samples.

The CDR3 sequence is CAWTPDWTYGYTF. Here the CDR3 DNA reads TGTGCCTGGACCCCGGACTGGACATATGGCTACACCTTC. This chain joins TRBV30 and TRBJ1-2; possibly TRBD1 for D (5 bases). CDR3 length: 13 residues. With 4 bases removed from V and 5 bases from J, the gap between germline ends came to 14 bases. The germline V gene has CDR1 GTSNPN and CDR2 SVGIG (reference sequence).